This entry describes one T cell receptor (beta chain). Antigen: not known. This CDR3 is 15 amino acids long. With 4 bases removed from V and 2 bases from J, the gap between germline ends came to 14 bases. Per germline, CDR1 MDHEN and CDR2 SYDVKM. This specimen belongs to a study of T cell repertoires in cytomegalovirus infection. On the study more broadly: Used in the study were CMV epitopes, some recently identified and HLA-C-restricted, others well-studied and HLA-B-restricted. Carrying CMV and the relevant HLA type showed in public TCR beta signatures. The study's findings and limits: In two of eight donors, the top clonotype was HLA-C-restricted CMV-specific. Frequencies of public TCR beta families were cumulated, and this identified carriers of CMV plus the relevant HLA.

TCRdb re-called the reads with MiXCR, one entry per CDR3 protein. Of roughly 860,000 distinct CDR3 sequences in the sample, approximately 32% were seen once. The sequence came from a human donor in good health (CMV status not recorded). Some clones in this sample may be carry-over from other donors' samples. This chain connects TRBV28 to TRBJ2-5, with D perhaps TRBD2 (5 bases). Sequences were derived from cultured CD8+ T cells from PBMCs, sampled from culture after CMV antigen stimulation. CDR3 loop: CASSYVTGFQETQYF. The CDR3 DNA reads TGTGCCAGCAGTTACGTGACGGGGTTTCAAGAGACCCAGTACTTC. The variable domain in full, completed from reference TRBV28 and TRBJ2-5, reads DVKVTQSSRYLVKRTGEKVFLECVQDMDHENMFWYRQDPGLGLRLIYFSYDVKMKEKGDIPEGYSVSREKKERFSLILESASTNQTSMYLCASSYVTGFQETQYFGPGTRLLVL.